The rows below give T cell receptor beta chains drawn from one sample of a study of post-analysis software for immune sequencing data. TCRdb reanalysed the PCR reads using MiXCR and keeps one entry per CDR3 protein. The data contain about 620,000 distinct CDR3 sequences, roughly 45% of them singletons. The specimen sequenced was blood. The receptors were gathered from a girl aged 5 to 17 with multiple sclerosis. CDR3s include the opening cysteine and the closing phenylalanine or tryptophan. D genes are given only for firm matches. Clone size is shown for a subset of rows, as once, few, many or a class of expanded clone.

>TRBV9|TRBJ2-1|few|.
CASSANRFMYTSSYNEQFF
TGTGCCAGCAGCGCAAACAGGTTTATGTACACAAGCTCCTACAATGAGCAGTTCTTC
>TRBV12-3/TRBV12-4|TRBJ2-1|.|TRBD1
CASTGQEAYNEQFF
TGTGCCAGCACCGGACAGGAAGCCTACAATGAGCAGTTCTTC
>TRBV19|TRBJ2-1|.|TRBD1
CASSIERGRYNEQFF
TGTGCCAGTAGTATTGAGAGGGGGCGGTACAATGAGCAGTTCTTC
>TRBV12-3/TRBV12-4|TRBJ2-1|.|TRBD2
CASSGETSGAGEQFF
TGTGCCAGCAGTGGGGAGACTAGCGGGGCGGGTGAGCAGTTCTTC
>TRBV10-3|TRBJ1-2|.|TRBD1
CAIISPGTGNYGYTF
TGTGCCATCATCTCTCCCGGGACAGGGAACTATGGCTACACCTTC
>TRBV10-3|TRBJ2-7|.|.
CAISEALGGYEQYF
TGTGCCATCAGTGAGGCACTAGGGGGGTACGAGCAGTACTTC
>TRBV10-3|TRBJ2-3|few|TRBD2
CAITSGRGTDTQYF
TGTGCCATCACTAGCGGGAGGGGCACAGATACGCAGTATTTT
>TRBV12-3/TRBV12-4|TRBJ2-1|few|TRBD2
CASSLAAGDNEQFF
TGTGCCAGCAGTTTGGCAGCGGGAGACAATGAGCAGTTCTTC
>TRBV14|TRBJ2-3|.|.
CASSQDWRDPPKGDTQYF
TGTGCCAGCAGCCAAGATTGGAGGGATCCTCCAAAGGGAGATACGCAGTATTTT
>TRBV5-6|TRBJ1-3|.|.
CASSLDPAGNTIYF
TGTGCCAGCAGCTTGGACCCAGCTGGAAACACCATATATTTT
>TRBV6-5|TRBJ2-5|.|.
CASGYRKTQYF
TGTGCCAGCGGATACCGAAAGACCCAGTACTTC
>TRBV5-1|TRBJ2-7|few|.
CASSLLDDEQYF
TGCGCCAGCAGCTTGTTGGACGACGAGCAGTACTTC
>TRBV4-1|TRBJ2-7|.|TRBD2
CVSSQAREYEQYF
TGCGTCAGCAGCCAAGCGCGGGAGTACGAGCAGTACTTC
>TRBV5-1|TRBJ2-1|once|TRBD1
CASSLGDRATYNEQFF
TGCGCCAGCAGCTTGGGGGACAGGGCCACCTACAATGAGCAGTTCTTC
>TRBV7-6|TRBJ2-3|many|.
CASSRSGNTDTQYF
TGTGCCAGCAGCCGAAGCGGCAACACAGATACGCAGTATTTT
>TRBV6-5|TRBJ1-1|.|.
CASSPDVRGNTEAFF
TGTGCCAGCAGCCCTGACGTGCGAGGGAACACTGAAGCTTTCTTT
>TRBV12-3/TRBV12-4|TRBJ2-7|.|.
CASSFTVSSYEQYF
TGTGCCAGCAGTTTCACGGTCAGCTCCTACGAGCAGTACTTC
>TRBV20-1|TRBJ2-3|many|TRBD2
CSATLAGENTQYF
TGCAGTGCTACGCTAGCGGGAGAAAATACGCAGTATTTT
>TRBV7-9|TRBJ1-2|.|.
CASSLAGGAYGYTF
TGTGCCAGCAGCTTAGCTGGGGGCGCGTATGGCTACACCTTC
>TRBV27|TRBJ2-7|.|TRBD1
CASSYHRGRSYEQYF
TGTGCCAGCAGTTATCACAGGGGCCGTTCCTACGAGCAGTACTTC
>TRBV29-1|TRBJ2-4|few|.
CSVGRGGLKNIQYF
TGCAGCGTTGGGCGCGGGGGCCTGAAGAACATTCAGTACTTC
>TRBV7-9|TRBJ1-2|.|TRBD1
CASSLERQGNPSNYGYTF
TGTGCCAGCAGCTTAGAACGACAGGGGAATCCGTCTAACTATGGCTACACCTTC
>TRBV20-1|TRBJ2-3|few|.
CSAKTGNPTDTQYF
TGCAGTGCTAAAACAGGGAATCCCACAGATACGCAGTATTTT
>TRBV10-3|TRBJ2-3|few|.
CAISASSTDTQYF
TGTGCCATCAGTGCGTCTAGCACAGATACGCAGTATTTT
>TRBV7-6|TRBJ2-1|once|.
CASSLAFPGLNNEQFF
TGTGCCAGCAGCTTAGCGTTCCCGGGCCTAAACAATGAGCAGTTCTTC
>TRBV4-2|TRBJ2-3|many|TRBD2
CASSQGLAGVDTQYF
TGTGCCAGCAGCCAAGGACTAGCGGGAGTAGATACGCAGTATTTT
>TRBV6-1|TRBJ1-2|few|.
CASSETYGYGYTF
TGTGCCAGCAGTGAAACTTACGGCTATGGCTACACCTTC
>TRBV20-1|TRBJ2-7|.|TRBD2
CSAQGVAGGASYEQYF
TGCAGTGCCCAGGGGGTAGCGGGAGGCGCCTCCTACGAGCAGTACTTC
>TRBV12-3/TRBV12-4|TRBJ2-1|.|.
CASSLEYNYNEQVF
TGTGCCAGCAGTTTAGAGTATAACTACAATGAGCAGGTCTTC